Listed below are T cell receptor beta chains from one sample, sequenced in a study of blood T cells in healthy people across ages. TCRdb re-called the 5' RACE reads through MiXCR, storing one row per CDR3 protein. This table holds hundreds of thousands of distinct CDR3 sequences, roughly 44% found once. Sequencing was performed on blood. The receptors come from a man aged 55 to 70 in good health. Each CDR3 is given with its conserved first and last residue.

v_call	j_call	cdr3_aa
TRBV7-9	TRBJ1-2	CASEISRGPRNYGYTF
TRBV6-5	TRBJ1-6	CASSYSMGGASSYNSPLHF
TRBV4-3	TRBJ2-3	CASSQHSPREGPDTQYF
TRBV7-2	TRBJ2-7	CASSLWTGEGYEQYF
TRBV7-2	TRBJ2-5	CASSLTGTPAQYF
TRBV3-1	TRBJ1-1	CASSHGTGTGSRAFF
TRBV5-5	TRBJ1-1	CASSLKTGETTEAFF
TRBV15	.	CATSRGWGTEQYF
TRBV4-1	TRBJ1-2	CASSYGQGANYGYTF
TRBV4-1	TRBJ1-2	CASSQDPGTANYGYTF